The 14 T cell receptor beta chains presented below share a single source sample, sequenced in a study of T-cell reconstitution after alpha-beta-depleted transplantation in children. Researchers prepared the TCRbeta library using unique molecular identifiers, the study reports. MiXCR, applied by TCRdb to the PCR reads, yields one record per CDR3 protein. The sample lists 700,000 to 850,000 distinct CDR3 sequences, 15% to 20% occurring once. The sample here was PBMCs, mostly from graft donor cells, taken 360 days after TCRalphabeta/CD19-depleted stem cell transplant. The receptors were gathered from a male patient aged 10-17 years who had a stem cell transplant for acute lymphoblastic leukemia, so the T cells may come from the graft donor.

There are a few counts of this clonotype. At one end, the junction sequence differs from germline, possibly due to a read error. The chain is built from TRBV12-3 or TRBV12-4 and TRBJ1-1; D gene ambiguous. The CDR3 consists of 13 residues. The CDR3 region is CASSFRVNTEAFF. DNA for the CDR3: TGCGCCAGCAGCTTCCGGGTAAACACTGAAGCTTTCTTT.

This clonotype has only one observation. This chain uses TRBV12-3 or TRBV12-4 with TRBJ1-6; tentatively, D is TRBD1 (6 bases). CDR3 size: 16 residues. Between the trimmed V and J ends, which lost 5 bases and 7 bases, there was a span of 18 bases. CDR3 sequence (DNA): TGTGCCAGCAGTCCCAGGGGCCCCACCTTGAATTCACCCCTCCACTTT. This gives the protein CASSPRGPTLNSPLHF.

This clonotype turned up a few times. CDR3 in DNA: TGCGCCAGCAGCCAATTAGCGGGAGAGTCAGCCGAGCAGTACTTC. It is translated as CASSQLAGESAEQYF. J is TRBJ2-7 and V is TRBV4-1; 9 nucleotides match TRBD2. CDR3 length equals 15 residues. Trimming removed 2 bases from V and 6 bases from J; junction bases left unmatched: 8. Germline CDR1 and CDR2: MGHRA and YSYEKL.

The chain has TRBV20-1 and TRBJ2-7, with TRBD1 identical over 7 bases. The CDR3 has 13 residues. Trimming removed 5 bases from V and 2 bases from J; junction bases left unmatched: 6. Germline V gene sequence: CDR1 DFQATT, CDR2 SNEGSKA (reference sequence). CDR3 protein: CSAYGTATYEQYF. CDR3 DNA: TGCAGTGCTTACGGGACAGCTACCTACGAGCAGTACTTC.

This clonotype was found a few times. The rearrangement links TRBV11-2 to TRBJ2-5; 8 nucleotides align to TRBD2. The CDR3 extends over 15 amino acids. Germline V lookup: CDR1 SGHAT, CDR2 FQNNGV. With 3 bases clipped from V and 5 bases from J, the junction kept 8 bases outside the gene matches. In DNA form, the CDR3 reads TGTGCCAGCAGCTTGGGACTAGACGTTCAGGAGACCCAGTACTTC. As protein: CASSLGLDVQETQYF.

This clonotype showed up just a few times. The chain joins TRBV6-1 to TRBJ2-2; 7 bases agree with TRBD2. Unmatched junction bases numbered 12, after V lost 5 bases and J lost 0 bases. The V gene's germline CDR1 is MNHNS and CDR2 SASEGT. The CDR3 is 18 residues long. CDR3 amino acids: CASSLLTSEPANTGELFF. The CDR3 DNA reads TGTGCCAGCAGTCTGTTAACTAGCGAACCTGCGAACACCGGGGAGCTGTTTTTT.

V is TRBV5-1 and J is TRBJ2-7; D is uncertain. V lost 0 bases and J lost 2, with 12 bases in between. Germline lookup yields CDR1 SGHRS and CDR2 YFSETQ. CDR3 length: 15 residues. The CDR3 reads CASSLAVHQTYEQYF. CDR3 DNA sequence: TGCGCCAGCAGCTTGGCCGTACACCAGACCTACGAGCAGTACTTC. The whole variable domain, filled in from reference TRBV5-1 and TRBJ2-7, reads KAGVTQTPRYLIKTRGQQVTLSCSPISGHRSVSWYQQTPGQGLQFLFEYFSETQRNKGNFPGRFSGRQFSNSRSEMNVSTLELGDSALYLCASSLAVHQTYEQYFGPGTRLTVT.

The V gene is TRBV2, the J gene TRBJ2-1; 7 bases align to TRBD2. After removal of 4 bases from V and 5 bases from J, the junction contained 5 bases not matched to a gene. Germline V gene data show CDR1 as SNHLY and CDR2 as FYNNEI. CDR3 size: 14 residues. The CDR3 DNA is TGTGCCAGCAGTGCGGGGACTAATAACAATGAGCAGTTCTTC. Translating it yields CASSAGTNNNEQFF.

The sample holds many counts of this clonotype. The chain links TRBV10-2 to TRBJ2-5; 11 bases line up with TRBD1. The V and J ends lost 7 bases and 5 bases, in that order; junction bases with no gene match: 3. The CDR3 has 13 residues. Germline CDR1 reads WSHSY; CDR2 reads SAAADI. DNA of the CDR3: TGCGCCAGCACGAGGGACAGGGGGGAGACCCAGTACTTC. This encodes CASTRDRGETQYF.

A few counts support this clonotype. This sequence joins TRBV2 and TRBJ2-7; tentative D call: TRBD1 (5 bases). This CDR3 contains 13 residues. The ends were cut back, 6 bases at V and 9 bases at J, with 18 bases in the middle. The germline V gene has CDR1 SNHLY and CDR2 FYNNEI. CDR3 sequence reads: CASRDRQSLRQYF. CDR3 sequence (DNA): TGTGCCAGCAGAGATAGACAGAGTCTGCGGCAGTACTTC.

This clonotype was seen only a few times. The gene calls are TRBV5-1 and TRBJ1-2, with 7 bases lining up with TRBD1. In germline, CDR1 is SGHRS, CDR2 YFSETQ. There are 15 residues in the CDR3. J was trimmed by 5 bases and V by 4 bases; bases with no gene match: 11. The chain's CDR3 is CASSPEQGRAYGYTF. CDR3 DNA sequence: TGCGCCAGCAGCCCTGAACAGGGGAGGGCTTATGGCTACACCTTC.

In its sample, this clonotype was seen a few times. V gene TRBV7-2 combines with J gene TRBJ1-2; D uncertain. V lost 1 base and J lost 3, with 12 bases in between. This CDR3 spans 15 amino acids. Germline V gives CDR1 SGHTA, CDR2 FQGNSA. The CDR3 nucleotides read TGTGCCAGCAGCTTAGTACCCGGGTCCCACTATGGCTACACCTTC. This sequence encodes CASSLVPGSHYGYTF.

This clonotype turned up a few times. As DNA, the CDR3 is TGTGCCAGCAGTACCGGACAGATCACAGATACGCAGTATTTT. Protein: CASSTGQITDTQYF. The rearrangement uses TRBV2 and TRBJ2-3; perhaps TRBD1 as D (6 bases). V lost 5 bases, J lost 2 bases, and 11 bases lay in between. CDR1 is SNHLY, CDR2 FYNNEI, per germline. The CDR3 is made up of 14 amino acids.

The V gene is TRBV18, the J gene TRBJ2-3; perhaps TRBD2 as D (5 bases). V lost 2 bases and J lost 2, with 26 bases in between. The length of the CDR3 is 20 residues. From germline, CDR1 is KGHSH and CDR2 LQKENI. CDR3 bases: TGTGCCAGCTCACCAAGTCAGCGGCAGGCGCTCGGTGGTAACACAGATACGCAGTATTTT. It specifies CASSPSQRQALGGNTDTQYF. The whole variable domain, filled in from reference TRBV18 and TRBJ2-3, reads NAGVMQNPRHLVRRRGQEARLRCSPMKGHSHVYWYRQLPEEGLKFMVYLQKENIIDESGMPKERFSAEFPKEGPSILRIQQVVRGDSAAYFCASSPSQRQALGGNTDTQYFGPGTRLTVL.